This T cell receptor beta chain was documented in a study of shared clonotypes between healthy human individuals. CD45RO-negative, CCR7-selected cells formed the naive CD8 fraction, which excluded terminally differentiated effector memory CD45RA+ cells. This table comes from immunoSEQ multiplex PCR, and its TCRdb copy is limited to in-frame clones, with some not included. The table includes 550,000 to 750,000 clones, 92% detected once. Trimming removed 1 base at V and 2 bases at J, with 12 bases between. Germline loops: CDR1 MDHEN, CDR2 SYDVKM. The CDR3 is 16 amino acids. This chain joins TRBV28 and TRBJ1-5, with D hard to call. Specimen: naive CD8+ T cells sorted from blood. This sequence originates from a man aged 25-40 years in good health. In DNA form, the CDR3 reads TGTGCCAGCAGTTTATTGTCGGGCGCCGGCAATCAGCCCCAGCATTTT. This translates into CASSLLSGAGNQPQHF.